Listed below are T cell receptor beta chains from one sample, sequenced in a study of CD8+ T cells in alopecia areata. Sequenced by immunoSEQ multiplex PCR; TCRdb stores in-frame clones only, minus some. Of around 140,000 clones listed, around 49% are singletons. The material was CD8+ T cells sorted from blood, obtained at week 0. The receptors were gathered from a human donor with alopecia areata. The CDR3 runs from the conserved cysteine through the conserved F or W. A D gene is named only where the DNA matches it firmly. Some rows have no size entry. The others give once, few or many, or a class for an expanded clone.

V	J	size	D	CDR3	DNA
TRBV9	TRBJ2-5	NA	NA	CASSVGDRTYQETQYF	TGTGCCAGCAGCGTAGGAGACCGTACATACCAAGAGACCCAGTACTTC
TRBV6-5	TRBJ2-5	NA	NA	CASSYSTGRETQYF	TGTGCCAGCAGTTATTCGACAGGCCGGGAGACCCAGTACTTC
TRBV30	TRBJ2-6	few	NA	CAWSGSDSFAGANVLTF	TGTGCCTGGAGTGGATCGGACTCCTTTGCAGGGGCCAACGTCCTGACTTTC
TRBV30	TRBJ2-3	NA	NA	CAWTYSGATDTQYF	TGTGCCTGGACCTACTCCGGGGCCACAGATACGCAGTATTTT
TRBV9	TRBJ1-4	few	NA	CASSEEAFWDEKLFF	TGTGCCAGCAGCGAAGAGGCCTTCTGGGATGAAAAACTGTTTTTT
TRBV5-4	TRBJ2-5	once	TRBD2	CASSLLSGGPHETQYF	TGTGCCAGCAGCTTGTTGAGCGGGGGGCCCCATGAGACCCAGTACTTC
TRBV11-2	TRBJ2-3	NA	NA	CASSLDWALEGTDTQYF	TGTGCCAGCAGCTTAGACTGGGCCTTGGAGGGCACAGATACGCAGTATTTT
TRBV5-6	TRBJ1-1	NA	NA	CASSLVEVWDTEAFF	TGTGCCAGCAGCTTGGTCGAGGTTTGGGACACTGAAGCTTTCTTT
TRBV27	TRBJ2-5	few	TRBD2	CASSLTSGGQETQYF	TGTGCCAGCAGTTTGACTAGCGGGGGCCAAGAGACCCAGTACTTC
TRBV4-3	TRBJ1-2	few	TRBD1	CASSQEGQGAYGYTF	TGCGCCAGCAGCCAGGAGGGACAGGGCGCCTATGGCTACACCTTC
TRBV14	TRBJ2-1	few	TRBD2	CASSHASGGLNEQFF	TGTGCCAGCAGCCACGCTAGCGGGGGACTCAATGAGCAGTTCTTC
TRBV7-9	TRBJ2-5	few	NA	CASSLFLRGGAETQYF	TGTGCCAGCAGCTTATTCCTGAGGGGGGGCGCGGAGACCCAGTACTTC
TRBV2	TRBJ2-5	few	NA	CASRGAESQYF	TGTGCCAGCAGGGGGGCCGAGAGCCAGTACTTC
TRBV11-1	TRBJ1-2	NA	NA	CASSLAGVQANYGYTF	TGTGCCAGCAGCTTAGCGGGGGTCCAGGCTAACTATGGCTACACCTTC
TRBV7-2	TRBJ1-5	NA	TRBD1	CASSLGQGPNQPQHF	TGTGCCAGCAGCTTAGGACAGGGCCCCAATCAGCCCCAGCATTTT
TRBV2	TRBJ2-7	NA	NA	CASSRTEQAYEQYF	TGTGCCAGCAGTCGGACTGAACAGGCCTACGAGCAGTACTTC
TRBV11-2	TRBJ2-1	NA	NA	CASSLGAGPRDEQFF	TGTGCCAGCAGCTTAGGAGCAGGCCCTAGGGATGAGCAGTTCTTC
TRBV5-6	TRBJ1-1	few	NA	CASSWAEDTEAFF	TGTGCCAGCAGCTGGGCCGAGGACACTGAAGCTTTCTTT
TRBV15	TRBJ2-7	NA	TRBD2	CATSRDGGSSSYEQYF	TGTGCCACCAGCAGAGACGGCGGGAGTAGCTCCTACGAGCAGTACTTC
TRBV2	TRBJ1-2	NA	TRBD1	CASVRDRSYGYTF	TGTGCCAGCGTTCGGGACAGGAGCTATGGCTACACCTTC
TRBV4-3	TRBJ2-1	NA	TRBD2	CASSQVTAGGLYNEQFF	TGCGCCAGCAGCCAAGTGACAGCGGGGGGGCTCTACAATGAGCAGTTCTTC
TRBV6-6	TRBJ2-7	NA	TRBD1	CASSPGGDEQYF	TGTGCCAGCAGTCCAGGGGGTGACGAGCAGTACTTC
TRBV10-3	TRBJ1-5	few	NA	CAISAGTVDGQPQHF	TGTGCCATCAGTGCCGGGACCGTCGACGGTCAGCCCCAGCATTTT
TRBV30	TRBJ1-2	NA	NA	CAWSDVGPAYGYTF	TGTGCCTGGAGTGATGTAGGGCCCGCCTATGGCTACACCTTC
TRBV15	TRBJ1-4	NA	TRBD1	CATNQGDHEKLFF	TGTGCCACCAATCAGGGGGATCATGAAAAACTGTTTTTT
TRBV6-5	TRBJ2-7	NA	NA	CASSLSFGEQYF	TGTGCCAGCTCCCTTTCTTTTGGCGAGCAGTACTTC
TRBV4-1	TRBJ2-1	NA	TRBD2	CASSQTAGLGYNEQFF	TGCGCCAGCAGCCAAACAGCGGGGTTGGGCTACAATGAGCAGTTCTTC
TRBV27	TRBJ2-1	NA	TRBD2	CASSSTSDEQFF	TGTGCCAGCAGTTCAACTAGCGATGAGCAGTTCTTC
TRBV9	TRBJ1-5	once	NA	CASSAGGDQPQHF	TGTGCCAGCAGCGCGGGGGGTGATCAGCCCCAGCATTTT
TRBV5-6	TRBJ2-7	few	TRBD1	CASGQGSYYEQYF	TGTGCCAGCGGACAGGGGTCCTACTACGAGCAGTACTTC
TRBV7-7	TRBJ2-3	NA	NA	CASSLGTSTDTQYF	TGTGCTAGCAGCTTGGGGACCAGCACAGATACGCAGTATTTT
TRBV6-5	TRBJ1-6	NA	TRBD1	CASSYEGGWDSPLHF	TGTGCCAGCAGTTACGAAGGGGGCTGGGATTCACCCCTCCACTTT
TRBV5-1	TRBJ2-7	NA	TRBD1	CASSLFERGPYEQYF	TGCGCCAGCAGCTTGTTTGAGAGGGGGCCCTACGAGCAGTACTTC
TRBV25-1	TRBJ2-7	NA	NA	CASSAQEGQRKYEQYF	TGTGCCAGCAGTGCACAAGAGGGGCAGAGAAAATACGAGCAGTACTTC
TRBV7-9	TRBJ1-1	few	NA	CASSLTDLDTEAFF	TGTGCCAGCAGCCTGACCGATTTAGACACTGAAGCTTTCTTT
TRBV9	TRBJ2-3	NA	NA	CASSTPVGGTDTQYF	TGTGCCAGCAGCACGCCCGTTGGTGGCACAGATACGCAGTATTTT
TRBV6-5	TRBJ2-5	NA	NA	CASTPGTQETQYF	TGTGCCAGCACCCCGGGCACCCAAGAGACCCAGTACTTC
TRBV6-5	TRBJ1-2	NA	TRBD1	CASGSGGGVYGYTF	TGTGCCAGCGGGTCAGGGGGCGGTGTATATGGCTACACCTTC
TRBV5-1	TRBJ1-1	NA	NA	CASSLGPRGTEAFF	TGCGCCAGCAGCTTGGGGCCGAGGGGCACTGAAGCTTTCTTT
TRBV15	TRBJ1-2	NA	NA	CATSRQLDGYTF	TGTGCCACCAGCAGACAGCTCGATGGCTACACCTTC
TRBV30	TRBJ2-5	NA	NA	CAWSVVLESETQYF	TGTGCCTGGAGTGTAGTTCTAGAATCAGAGACCCAGTACTTC
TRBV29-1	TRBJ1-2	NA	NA	CSVFEDPRGRSYGYTF	TGCAGCGTCTTTGAAGACCCGAGGGGCCGTAGCTATGGCTACACCTTC
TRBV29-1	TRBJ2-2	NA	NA	CSVERGLNTGELFF	TGCAGCGTTGAACGGGGACTGAACACCGGGGAGCTGTTTTTT
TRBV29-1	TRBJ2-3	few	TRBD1	CSAGTDSTDTQYF	TGCAGCGCAGGGACAGATAGCACAGATACGCAGTATTTT
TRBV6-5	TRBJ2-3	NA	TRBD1	CASSTGGEEDTQYF	TGTGCCAGCAGCACAGGGGGCGAGGAAGATACGCAGTATTTT
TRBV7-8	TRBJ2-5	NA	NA	CASSYSGVETQYF	TGTGCCAGCAGCTACTCGGGGGTTGAGACCCAGTACTTC
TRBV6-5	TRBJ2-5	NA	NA	CASSYSIVSGETQYF	TGTGCCAGCAGTTACTCGATAGTGAGCGGAGAGACCCAGTACTTC
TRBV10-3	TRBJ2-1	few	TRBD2	CAISLAGENYNEQFF	TGTGCCATCAGTTTAGCGGGGGAAAACTACAATGAGCAGTTCTTC
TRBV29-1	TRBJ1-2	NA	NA	CSVGGGSNYGYTF	TGCAGCGTGGGGGGAGGCAGCAACTATGGCTACACCTTC
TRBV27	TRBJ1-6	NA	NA	CASSLLDSTNSPLHF	TGTGCCAGCAGTCTCCTGGACAGCACTAATTCACCCCTCCACTTT
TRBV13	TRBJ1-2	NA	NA	CASSSQLYGYTF	TGTGCCAGCAGCTCGCAGTTATATGGCTACACCTTC
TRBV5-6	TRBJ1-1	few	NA	CASSFAPNTEAFF	TGTGCCAGCAGCTTCGCCCCGAACACTGAAGCTTTCTTT
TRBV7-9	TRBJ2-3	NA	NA	CATGPSRGYF	TGTGCCACCGGACCAAGCCGGGGGTATTTT
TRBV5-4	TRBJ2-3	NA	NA	CASSLEGEADTQYF	TGTGCCAGCAGCTTGGAAGGGGAAGCAGATACGCAGTATTTT
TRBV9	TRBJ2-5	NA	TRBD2	CASSEGPGLAGETQYF	TGTGCCAGCAGCGAGGGGCCGGGACTAGCGGGGGAGACCCAGTACTTC
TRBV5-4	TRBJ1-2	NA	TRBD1	CASSEDRDRGYTF	TGTGCCAGCAGCGAGGACAGGGATCGGGGCTACACCTTC
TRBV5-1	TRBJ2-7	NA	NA	CASSLARGRHEQYF	TGCGCCAGCAGCTTGGCCAGGGGCAGGCACGAGCAGTACTTC
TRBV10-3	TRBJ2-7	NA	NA	CAIRNGRRGFDF	TGTGCCATCAGGAACGGCAGGCGTGGGTTCGACTTC
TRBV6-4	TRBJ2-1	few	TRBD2	CASSDSGGANEQFF	TGTGCCAGCAGTGATAGCGGGGGGGCCAATGAGCAGTTCTTC